These 15 T cell receptor beta chains share one sample of origin, sequenced in a study of blood T cells in healthy people across ages. Sample-barcoded 5' priming and a J-beta primer mix drove a second PCR of roughly 7 to 11 cycles. A single record per CDR3 protein comes from TCRdb applying MiXCR to the 5' RACE reads. The sample carries roughly 1,100,000 distinct CDR3 sequences, approximately 25% recorded once. This sample also belongs to another study, concerning T cells of mothers and their children.

Sequenced material: blood. Every receptor here comes from a girl aged 2 to 9 in good health.

The chain uses TRBV12-3 or TRBV12-4 and TRBJ2-5, with D perhaps TRBD1 or TRBD2 (5 bases each). With 6 bases removed from V and 3 bases from J, the gap between germline ends came to 23 bases. The CDR3 has 17 amino acids. The chain's CDR3 is CASSTSSGAGIEETQYF. In nucleotides, the CDR3 is TGTGCCAGCAGCACATCTTCCGGGGCAGGGATAGAAGAGACCCAGTACTTC.

The V gene is TRBV6-5, the J gene TRBJ1-2, with D uncertain. The CDR3 is 15 residues long. Germline CDR1 and CDR2: MNHEY and SVGAGI. Trimming took 2 bases from V and 7 from J, leaving 17 bases between them. The CDR3 bases are TGTGCCAGCAGTTACACCGGCATCGACGAGGGTGGCTACACCTTC. Protein sequence: CASSYTGIDEGGYTF.

This clonotype was detected a few times. This chain connects TRBV4-3 to TRBJ1-4, with 8 nucleotides matching TRBD1. The trim removed 2 bases at V and 6 bases at J, leaving 2 bases unmatched. Germline CDR1 and CDR2: LGHNA and YSLEER. CDR3 length: 14 amino acids. CDR3: CASSQSTGDEKLFF. As DNA, the CDR3 is TGCGCCAGCAGCCAATCGACAGGGGATGAAAAACTGTTTTTT.

The rearrangement joins TRBV7-6 to TRBJ2-3, with 13 bases aligning to TRBD2. CDR3 length: 15 residues. Germline V gene sequence: CDR1 SGHVS, CDR2 FNYEAQ. The junction had 4 bases not matched to a gene; V was cut back by 6 bases and J by 4 bases. The chain's CDR3 is CASRGLAGRSDTQYF. CDR3 coding DNA: TGTGCCAGCAGGGGACTAGCGGGGAGGTCAGATACGCAGTATTTT.

This clonotype was detected a few times. This chain uses TRBV21-1 with TRBJ2-3; the tabulated D call, TRBD1, remains unverified against the DNA. TRBV21-1 constitutes a pseudogene. The CDR3 is 14 residues long. CDR3 coding DNA: TGTGCCAGCAGCCCCAGGGTGACGGTGGATACGCAGTATTTT. Translated, it gives CASSPRVTVDTQYF.

This clonotype showed up many times. V usage is TRBV5-5 and J usage is TRBJ2-5, with 7 bases matching TRBD1. There are 14 residues in the CDR3. Germline assignment: CDR1 SGHKS and CDR2 YYEKEE (reference sequence). Unmatched junction bases numbered 5, after V lost 4 bases and J lost 2 bases. In DNA form, the CDR3 reads TGTGCCAGCAGCCCGGGACAGCTACAAGAGACCCAGTACTTC. Translation gives CASSPGQLQETQYF.

The chain has TRBV19 and TRBJ2-1, with unresolved D. Trimming shortened V by 7 bases and J by 3 bases, and 7 bases separated the two germline ends. This CDR3 has 12 residues. Germline V gene lookup returns CDR1 LNHDA and CDR2 SQIVND (reference sequence). CDR3 coding DNA: TGTGCCAGTACCCAGGACTACAATGAGCAGTTCTTC. This gives the protein CASTQDYNEQFF.

The rearrangement joins TRBV4-1 to TRBJ1-3; tentatively, D is TRBD1 (5 bases). The CDR3 consists of 16 residues. Germline V CDR1 and CDR2: MGHRA, YSYEKL. The V gene lost 3 bases and the J gene lost 0 bases, with 12 bases spanning the gap. The CDR3 loop is CASSQLGDSSGNTIYF. DNA of the CDR3: TGCGCCAGCAGCCAGTTGGGGGATAGCTCTGGAAACACCATATATTTT.

In this sample, this clonotype turned up once. CDR3 region: CASSQEWASGYEQYF. The CDR3 DNA is TGCGCCAGCAGCCAAGAATGGGCTAGCGGCTACGAGCAGTACTTC. V usage is TRBV4-3 and J usage is TRBJ2-7; 7 bases are a match to TRBD2. Germline assignment: CDR1 LGHNA and CDR2 YSLEER. There are 15 residues in the CDR3. V lost 0 bases, J lost 3 bases, and 5 bases stayed unmatched.

The chain has TRBV20-1 and TRBJ1-6; 10 bases are shared with TRBD1. The V segment lost 4 bases and the J segment 10 bases; nucleotides outside the gene matches: 7. The germline V gene encodes CDR1 DFQATT and CDR2 SNEGSKA (reference sequence). The CDR3 totals 14 residues. The DNA of the CDR3 is TGCAGTGCTAAAAGACAGGGGGCTGGGTCACCCCTCCACTTT. Protein product: CSAKRQGAGSPLHF.

This chain links TRBV9 with TRBJ1-1, with no clear D. The CDR3 extends over 17 amino acids. V was shortened by 4 bases and J by 3 bases, with 22 bases between the two germline ends. Per germline, CDR1 SGDLS and CDR2 YYNGEE. CDR3 loop: CASSPKTARGLDTEAFF. For the CDR3, the DNA is TGTGCCAGCAGCCCTAAAACAGCCCGAGGACTGGACACTGAAGCTTTCTTT.

This clonotype turned up a few times. J is TRBJ2-5 and V is TRBV7-2; 11 positions agree with TRBD1. The DNA end lines up better with TRBJ2-7; the J call may be wrong. Germline lookup yields CDR1 SGHTA and CDR2 FQGNSA. The CDR3 is 15 residues long. The CDR3 sequence: CASSLGTGGAYEQYF. The CDR3, as DNA: TGTGCCAGCAGCTTAGGGACAGGGGGCGCCTACGAGCAGTACTTC.

The chain employs TRBV14 and TRBJ2-5, with TRBD1 as a possible D gene (5 bases). This CDR3 is 13 amino acids long. From germline, CDR1 is SGHDN and CDR2 FVKESK. V shed 1 base and J shed 7 bases, with 10 bases lying between them. The CDR3 protein is CASSQVLQGTQYF. The CDR3 bases are TGTGCCAGCAGCCAAGTTTTGCAGGGGACCCAGTACTTC.

This chain links TRBV14 with TRBJ2-5, with a weak D call TRBD2 (7 bases). The CDR3 is 16 residues long. From germline, CDR1 is SGHDN and CDR2 FVKESK. The V end was cut by 6 bases, the J end by 1 base, with 18 bases between. CDR3 in amino acids: CASRKIPGGGQETQYF. For the CDR3, the DNA is TGTGCCAGCAGGAAGATTCCGGGGGGCGGCCAAGAGACCCAGTACTTC.

This clonotype was seen only a few times. The rearrangement uses TRBV5-1 and TRBJ2-3; the D gene is possibly TRBD2 (5 bases). The CDR3 loop spans 16 amino acids. Germline V gene data show CDR1 as SGHRS and CDR2 as YFSETQ. V shed 4 bases and J shed 2 bases, with 17 bases lying between them. Written as DNA, the CDR3 is TGCGCCAGCAGCCTGCCTTCAGCGGCTTACACAGATACGCAGTATTTT. It encodes CASSLPSAAYTDTQYF.